A selection of T cell receptor beta chains follows, all from one sample in a study of T cell clones after liver transplantation. Some clones are missing from TCRdb's copy, which holds only in-frame ones; the method was immunoSEQ multiplex PCR. Among tens of thousands of clones, approximately 63% were seen once, and the ten largest hold about 2.7%. Here the sequenced sample was CD4+ T cells from blood, taken at the 15-month timepoint. Every receptor here comes from a human patient who received a liver transplant. Some T cells may be transferred from the graft donor. CDR3s leave out the opening cysteine and the closing phenylalanine or tryptophan. Each record gives: J gene, V gene, clone size, CDR3 protein. Some rows have no size entry. The others give once, few or many, or a class for an expanded clone.

>TRBJ2-5|TRBV7-6|.
ASSLDRTPQETQY
>TRBJ1-3|TRBV21-1|.
ASSKTGNGNTIY
>TRBJ2-1|TRBV10-1|.
ASSWSSGYNEQF
>TRBJ2-7|TRBV11-2|.
ASSFRVGVEGRHLYEQY
>TRBJ2-2|TRBV7-2|.
ASSIAGPPGGELF
>TRBJ1-1|TRBV5-1|many
ASSQGMLNTEAF
>TRBJ2-4|TRBV5-1|few
ASSEPAKNIQY
>TRBJ2-7|TRBV6-5|.
ASSYSGTGSYEQY
>TRBJ1-1|TRBV28|.
ASSDWDNLNTEAF
>TRBJ2-1|TRBV11-2|.
ASSLDLRGTEQF
>TRBJ1-2|TRBV7-2|few
ASSRDLGPYGYT
>TRBJ2-1|TRBV10-2|.
ASSDRGALYNEQF
>TRBJ1-5|TRBV6-5|few
ASSKTGAWDQPQH
>TRBJ2-5|TRBV29-1|.
SVVREGETQY
>TRBJ1-2|TRBV5-4|.
ASSLSRGQDGYT
>TRBJ2-3|TRBV29-1|.
SVRTGNGEY
>TRBJ1-6|TRBV28|.
ATGRDLYNSPLH
>TRBJ2-1|TRBV5-1|.
ASSLGDSSYNEQF
>TRBJ1-4|TRBV28|.
ASSFLEAATNEKLF
>TRBJ1-5|TRBV28|.
AIHPGTVGNQPQH
>TRBJ1-1|TRBV5-6|.
ASSFDRGRVDTEAF
>TRBJ1-2|TRBV29-1|.
SGRLGPGGYT
>TRBJ2-1|TRBV6-6|.
ASSYESGYNEQF
>TRBJ1-4|TRBV5-8|.
ASSFQGGVKLF
>TRBJ2-7|TRBV7-8|.
ASSLGVAGVDYEQY
>TRBJ1-2|TRBV2|.
ASTVDVSGNYGYT
>TRBJ2-1|TRBV14|.
ASSPLEIANEQF
>TRBJ1-1|TRBV5-1|few
ASSFQGVGGNTEAF
>TRBJ2-3|TRBV4-2|few
ASSQGEGGTDTQY
>TRBJ1-1|TRBV6-5|.
ASKNQGKREAF
>TRBJ2-1|TRBV6-6|.
ASSYPTSGGNEQF
>TRBJ2-5|TRBV2|once
ASTVTQGIQY
>TRBJ2-5|TRBV11-3|.
ASSPMIGGGTETQY
>TRBJ2-2|TRBV5-1|once
ASSFFGTGSGELF
>TRBJ2-5|TRBV19|.
ASSISREETQY
>TRBJ2-4|TRBV11-2|once
ASSWGTENIQY
>TRBJ2-1|TRBV29-1|.
SVPLGGSEYNEQF
>TRBJ1-3|TRBV27|.
ASRSSQGFGNTIY
>TRBJ2-3|TRBV5-1|.
ASSLALAADTQY